Shown below are 11 T cell receptor beta chains from a single sample sequenced in a study of T cell responses to AZD1222 COVID-19 vaccine. Sequenced by immunoSEQ multiplex PCR; TCRdb stores in-frame clones only, minus some. This table has approximately 84,000 clones, approximately 83% appearing once. The specimen comprised peripheral blood, sampled 28 days after the second AZD1222 dose. The receptors derive from an adult who received the AZD1222 COVID-19 vaccine.

CDR3 residues: CASSAGLASTDTQYF. CDR3 nucleotides: TGTGCCAGCAGCGCGGGACTGGCGAGCACAGATACGCAGTATTTT. The chain has TRBV5-6 and TRBJ2-3; the D gene is possibly TRBD2 (6 bases). The CDR3 spans 15 residues. The ends were cut back, 4 bases at V and 0 bases at J, with 12 bases in the middle. Germline values: CDR1 SGHDT, CDR2 YYEEEE.

The gene calls are TRBV9 and TRBJ2-2, with D hard to call. CDR3 length equals 12 residues. CDR1 is SGDLS, CDR2 YYNGEE, per germline. Trimming left V 3 bases short and J 1 base short, with 1 base between. CDR3 protein: CASSENTGELFF. CDR3 sequence (DNA): TGTGCCAGCAGCGAGAACACCGGGGAGCTGTTTTTT.

The chain joins TRBV5-6 to TRBJ2-5; unclear D gene. Germline V gene lookup returns CDR1 SGHDT and CDR2 YYEEEE. This CDR3 has 15 residues. Trimming left V 0 bases short and J 0 bases short, with 9 bases between. The CDR3 sequence is CASSLVQKNQETQYF. The CDR3 DNA reads TGTGCCAGCAGCTTGGTCCAGAAAAACCAAGAGACCCAGTACTTC.

The chain recombines TRBV28 with TRBJ1-1; D might be TRBD1 (5 bases). Germline assignment: CDR1 MDHEN and CDR2 SYDVKM. This CDR3 region has 14 residues. Trimming cost V 2 bases and J 5 bases, with 12 bases left between them. CDR3 DNA sequence: TGTGCCAGCAGTTTAACCCAGGGTGGAACTGAAGCTTTCTTT. Protein sequence: CASSLTQGGTEAFF.

The chain has TRBV27 and TRBJ2-7, with D possibly being TRBD1 or TRBD2 (6 bases each). CDR1 MNHEY and CDR2 SMNVEV come from the germline V gene (reference sequence). Trimming shortened V by 2 bases and J by 4 bases, and 9 bases separated the two germline ends. The CDR3 is made up of 13 amino acids. CDR3 region: CASSLKGGYEQYF. The CDR3 DNA is TGTGCCAGCAGTTTAAAGGGGGGTTACGAGCAGTACTTC.

The chain uses TRBV6-5 and TRBJ1-1; TRBD1 might be the D (5 bases). The germline V gene encodes CDR1 MNHEY and CDR2 SVGAGI. V was trimmed by 7 bases and J by 6 bases, leaving 9 bases between them. The CDR3 length is 11 residues. Here the CDR3 DNA reads TGTGCCAGCATCCAGGGTGCTGAAGCTTTCTTT. Its protein product is CASIQGAEAFF.

The chain couples TRBV6-2 or TRBV6-3 to TRBJ1-2; TRBD1 might be the D (5 bases). The CDR3 contains 14 residues. Trimming shortened V by 2 bases and J by 3 bases, and 10 bases separated the two germline ends. CDR1 is MNHEY, CDR2 SVGEGT, per germline. The CDR3: CASSYEPQDYGYTF. DNA of the CDR3: TGTGCCAGCAGTTACGAGCCACAGGACTATGGCTACACCTTC.

The chain is built from TRBV29-1 and TRBJ2-3, with D perhaps TRBD2 (6 bases). The CDR3 has 13 residues. Germline lookup yields CDR1 SQVTM and CDR2 ANQGSEA. The germline V and J ends were trimmed by 6 bases and 8 bases, with 18 bases remaining between them. The CDR3 nucleotides read TGCAGCGTAACCCGACTAGAAGGTGCTACGCAGTATTTT. This gives the protein CSVTRLEGATQYF.

The rearrangement joins TRBV2 to TRBJ1-6; 8 bases are a match to TRBD1. The CDR3 runs 16 residues. J was trimmed by 7 bases and V by 6 bases; bases with no gene match: 11. Germline CDR1 reads SNHLY; CDR2 reads FYNNEI. The DNA for the CDR3 is TGTGCCAGCAGATGGTCGCCGACAGGGGTAAATTCACCCCTCCACTTT. Its protein is CASRWSPTGVNSPLHF.

A note on this clone: This same CDR3 is encoded by further DNA sequences in the sample. The chain is built from TRBV19 and TRBJ2-2, with D possibly matching TRBD2 (6 bases). V lost 4 bases and J 5 bases, leaving 11 bases between the germline ends. Germline loops: CDR1 LNHDA, CDR2 SQIVND (reference sequence). The CDR3 loop spans 14 amino acids. The CDR3 here is CASSTGGGTGELFF. The CDR3 region has the DNA TGTGCCAGTAGTACTGGTGGGGGGACCGGGGAGCTGTTTTTT.

This clone was observed once. The V and J genes are TRBV12-3 or TRBV12-4 and TRBJ1-2; TRBD1 aligns across 7 bases. This CDR3 has 13 amino acids. V was pared by 5 bases and J by 6 bases, with 6 bases of the junction left unmatched. CDR3 protein: CASSRQGGNGYTF. The CDR3 region has the DNA TGTGCCAGCAGTCGACAGGGAGGGAATGGCTACACCTTC.